Presented here are 7 T cell receptor beta chains from one specimen sequenced in a study of neurological immune-mediated disorders. TCRdb reanalysed the 5' RACE reads using MiXCR and keeps one entry per CDR3 protein. The table has approximately 58,000 distinct CDR3 sequences, about an eighth seen once. The source material was PBMCs. Source of these receptors: a man in his 60s in good health.

Ten or more counts support this clonotype. The V gene is TRBV20-1, the J gene TRBJ1-1; tentative D call: TRBD1 (6 bases). The CDR3 consists of 13 residues. Trimming pared 6 bases from V and 6 bases from J, leaving 17 bases between. Germline V gene data show CDR1 as DFQATT and CDR2 as SNEGSKA (reference sequence). The CDR3 region is CSAKILGAPEAFF. CDR3 nucleotides: TGCAGTGCCAAAATCCTGGGGGCCCCTGAAGCTTTCTTT.

This clonotype occurred many times. The J gene is TRBJ1-6, the V gene TRBV20-1; TRBD1 aligns across 9 bases. The junction had 7 bases not matched to a gene; V was cut back by 1 base and J by 6 bases. CDR1 and CDR2 (germline): DFQATT, SNEGSKA (reference sequence). The CDR3 has 16 residues. The chain's CDR3 is CSARGEQGAINSPLHF. The CDR3 DNA reads as TGCAGTGCTAGAGGGGAACAGGGGGCGATTAATTCACCCCTCCACTTT.

This clonotype was seen at least ten times. The chain employs TRBV5-1 and TRBJ1-4; no reliable D call. In germline, CDR1 is SGHRS, CDR2 YFSETQ. Trimming stripped 5 bases from V and 11 bases from J, with 13 bases between. The CDR3 contains 12 residues. This chain's CDR3 is CASRREKEKLFF. CDR3 sequence (DNA): TGCGCCAGCAGGCGGGAGAAGGAGAAACTGTTTTTT.

A single count supports this clonotype. The chain carries TRBV6-6 and TRBJ2-1; D not certain. Trimming stripped 5 bases from V and 6 bases from J, with 14 bases between. CDR3 length equals 14 residues. Looked up from germline, CDR1 is MNHNY and CDR2 is SVGAGI (reference sequence). The CDR3 spells CASSRPGGGNEQFF. The CDR3 DNA reads TGTGCCAGCAGTAGGCCGGGCGGTGGCAATGAGCAGTTCTTC.

This clonotype has a count of ten or more. This sequence joins TRBV7-9 and TRBJ2-3; TRBD1 is a possible D gene (7 bases). Germline CDR1 is SEHNR and CDR2 is FQNEAQ (reference sequence). The V end was cut by 8 bases, the J end by 2 bases, with 14 bases between. The CDR3 totals 14 residues. DNA for the CDR3: TGTGCCAGCTTGGCAGGGGGGTCCACAGATACGCAGTATTTT. It codes for CASLAGGSTDTQYF.

This clonotype has a count of ten or more. This chain uses TRBV12-3 or TRBV12-4 with TRBJ1-2; D is unresolved. Deletions cut 4 bases from V and 1 base from J, with 7 bases between. The CDR3 consists of 13 residues. CDR3 nucleotides: TGTGCCAGCAGTTCGGGATTTAACTATGGCTACACCTTC. This gives the protein CASSSGFNYGYTF.

In this sample, this clonotype turned up many times. V usage is TRBV12-3 or TRBV12-4 and J usage is TRBJ2-5; possibly TRBD1 or TRBD2 for D (5 bases each). The CDR3 covers 15 residues. Deletions cut 3 bases from V and 4 bases from J, with 15 bases between. For the CDR3, the DNA is TGTGCCAGCAGTTTGAGGGGACCCCACTCAGAGACCCAGTACTTC. Amino acid sequence: CASSLRGPHSETQYF.